This T cell receptor (beta chain) derives from a study of radiation and T cells in renal cell carcinoma. Some clones are missing from TCRdb's copy, which holds only in-frame ones; the method was immunoSEQ multiplex PCR. This sample yields 40,000 to 50,000 clones, of which 65% to 90% are seen a single time; roughly 30% belongs to the top ten. A few counts support this clone. Its antigen is undetermined. The CDR3 sequence is 14 residues long. Trimming stripped 1 base from V and 5 bases from J, with 14 bases between. In germline, CDR1 is SQVTM, CDR2 ANQGSEA. Time point described: baseline pretreatment blood. Treatment given: 15 Gy SBRT to primary tumor, nephrectomy 4 weeks later. General study points: From baseline, blood top tumor clonotypes peaked at 2 weeks post-radiation. Baseline intratumoral clonotype presence is unknown without pretreatment biopsies.

The clonotype originates from a woman aged 70-85 years with renal cell carcinoma. The V gene is TRBV29-1, the J gene TRBJ2-5, with D possibly TRBD2 on 7 matching bases. Material: blood, obtained from a patient whose treatment included radiotherapy and nephrectomy. The CDR3, as DNA: TGCAGCGTTGAAGCGGAGGGAGGGGGGGAGACCCAGTACTTC. Amino acid sequence: CSVEAEGGGETQYF.